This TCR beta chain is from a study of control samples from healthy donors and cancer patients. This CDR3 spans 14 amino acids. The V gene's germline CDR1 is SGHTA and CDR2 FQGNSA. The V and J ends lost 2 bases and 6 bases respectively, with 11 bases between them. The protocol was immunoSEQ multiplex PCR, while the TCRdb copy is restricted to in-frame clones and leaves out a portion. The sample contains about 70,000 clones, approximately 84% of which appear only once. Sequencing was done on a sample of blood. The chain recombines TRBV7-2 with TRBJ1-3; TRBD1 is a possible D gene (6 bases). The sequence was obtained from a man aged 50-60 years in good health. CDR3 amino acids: CASSLSGQLNTIYF. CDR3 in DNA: TGTGCCAGCAGCTTATCGGGACAATTAAACACCATATATTTT.